This T cell receptor (beta chain) was found in a study of T cell responses to AZD1222 COVID-19 vaccine. Comments on this clone: Its antigen is as yet unknown.

Overall study findings and caveats: There were vaccine-associated CD4 TCRs across spike, dominant at 160-218 and 743-854. Baseline testing showed seropositivity in only 6 or 7 AZD1222 recipients. Spike-specific TCR breadth and depth grew following two AZD1222 doses. Clonal diversity may have been underestimated, and the donors were mostly white British, with more females than males.

Here immunoSEQ multiplex PCR was the method, and the copy in TCRdb shows in-frame clones only, minus some. The sample carries around 200,000 clones, about 90% recorded once. This TCR derives from an adult in good health. The sequencing here drew on peripheral blood, taken on day 0 of AZD1222 vaccination.

The CDR3 loop reads CASSVVGFRETQYF. CDR3 DNA sequence: TGTGCCAGCAGCGTCGTGGGATTTAGGGAGACCCAGTACTTC. This chain joins TRBV5-4 and TRBJ2-5; D uncertain. This CDR3 has 14 residues. In germline, CDR1 is SGHNT, CDR2 YYREEE (reference sequence). V lost 4 bases to trimming and J lost 5 bases, with 15 bases between them.